A selection of T cell receptor beta chains follows, all from one sample in a study of T cell repertoires in ileal Crohn's disease. Repertoires were generated with immunoSEQ multiplex PCR, while TCRdb's copy carries only in-frame clones and drops some. The data show under 2,500 clones, 87% seen once. Sequencing was done on a sample of ileal tissue. Receptors were obtained from an adult with Crohn's disease. Each CDR3 is given with its conserved first and last residue. Fields, in order: D gene, V gene, J gene, clone size, CDR3 DNA, CDR3 protein. A D gene is named only where the DNA matches it firmly. Clone sizes are given selectively: once, few, many, or a class where the clone is expanded.

.	TRBV19	TRBJ1-5	.	TGTGCCAGTAGTCCCCGGCAGGAGGGTCAGCCCCAGCATTTT	CASSPRQEGQPQHF
.	TRBV7-3	TRBJ1-1	.	TGTGCCAGCAGCCAAACAGGTCAGGGCACTGAAGCTTTCTTT	CASSQTGQGTEAFF
.	TRBV19	TRBJ2-7	.	TGTGCCAGTAGTTTCAGGGGCTACGAGCAGTACTTC	CASSFRGYEQYF
TRBD1	TRBV4-3	TRBJ1-2	once	TGCGCCAGCAGCCAAGGGCGGACAGGGCTCGGCTACACCTTC	CASSQGRTGLGYTF
.	TRBV7-2	TRBJ1-2	once	TGTGCCAGCCGTTGGACGGGGATCTATGGCTACACCTTC	CASRWTGIYGYTF
TRBD1	TRBV28	TRBJ1-5	.	TGTGCCAGCAGTGACCGGGACAGACCCAATCAGCCCCAGCATTTT	CASSDRDRPNQPQHF
.	TRBV11-1	TRBJ2-7	.	TGTGCCAGCAGCTTAGCTCTGACAGGAGAGGCCTACGAGCAGTACTTC	CASSLALTGEAYEQYF
TRBD2	TRBV14	TRBJ2-5	.	TGTGCCAGCAGCCCCTGGACTAGCGGGGGAACGGAGACCCAGTACTTC	CASSPWTSGGTETQYF
.	TRBV2	TRBJ2-7	.	TGTGCCAGCAGAACGATCTGGGGGGAATATTCCCACGAGCAGTACTTC	CASRTIWGEYSHEQYF
.	TRBV29-1	TRBJ1-3	.	TGCAGCGTTGTGCGCGGGCTGTCTGGAAACACCATATATTTT	CSVVRGLSGNTIYF
TRBD1	TRBV6-5	TRBJ2-7	.	TGTGCCAGCAGCGCCGGGACAGCCCCCTACGAGCAGTACTTC	CASSAGTAPYEQYF
TRBD1	TRBV7-3	TRBJ2-3	.	TGTGCCAGCAGCACGGGACAGGGGAACACGCAGTATTTT	CASSTGQGNTQYF
TRBD2	TRBV5-1	TRBJ2-5	.	TGCGCCAGCAGCTTCGGGGAGGGGTGGACCCAGTACTTC	CASSFGEGWTQYF
.	TRBV2	TRBJ2-1	once	TGTGCCAGCAGTACGGTAGGGGGTGAGGGCAATGAGCAGTTCTTC	CASSTVGGEGNEQFF
.	TRBV15	TRBJ2-3	.	TGTGCCACCAGCAGAAAAAGCGGACTACAATTCACAGATACGCAGTATTTT	CATSRKSGLQFTDTQYF
TRBD2	TRBV9	TRBJ2-7	.	TGTGCCAGCAGCGCAAGAACTAGCGGGGGTTACCACGAGCAGTACTTC	CASSARTSGGYHEQYF